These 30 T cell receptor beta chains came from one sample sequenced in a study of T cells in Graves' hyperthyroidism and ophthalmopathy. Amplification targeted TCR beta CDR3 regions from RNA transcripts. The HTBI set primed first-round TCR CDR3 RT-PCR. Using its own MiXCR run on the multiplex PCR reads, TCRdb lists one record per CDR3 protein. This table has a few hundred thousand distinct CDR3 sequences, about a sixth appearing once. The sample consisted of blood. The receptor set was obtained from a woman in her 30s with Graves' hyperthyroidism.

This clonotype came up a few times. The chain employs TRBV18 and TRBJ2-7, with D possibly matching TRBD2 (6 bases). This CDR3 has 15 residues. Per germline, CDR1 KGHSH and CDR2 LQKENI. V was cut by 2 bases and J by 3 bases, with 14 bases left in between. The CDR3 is CASSPGGDLNYEQYF. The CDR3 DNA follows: TGTGCCAGCTCACCAGGCGGGGATTTAAACTACGAGCAGTACTTC.

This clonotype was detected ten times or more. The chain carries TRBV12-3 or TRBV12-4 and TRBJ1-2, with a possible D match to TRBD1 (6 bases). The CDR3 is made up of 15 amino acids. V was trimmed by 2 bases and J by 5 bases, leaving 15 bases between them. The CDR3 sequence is CASSLSGRGLYGYTF. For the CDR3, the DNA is TGTGCCAGCAGTTTATCGGGGAGGGGGTTATATGGCTACACCTTC.

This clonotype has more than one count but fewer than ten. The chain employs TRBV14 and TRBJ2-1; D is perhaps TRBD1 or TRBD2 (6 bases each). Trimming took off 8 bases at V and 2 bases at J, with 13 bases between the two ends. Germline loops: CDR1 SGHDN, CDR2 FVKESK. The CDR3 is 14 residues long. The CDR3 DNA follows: TGTGCCAGCGGAGTGGAGGGGGCCTACAATGAGCAGTTCTTC. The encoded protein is CASGVEGAYNEQFF.

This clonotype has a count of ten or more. The CDR3 spells CASSQGTSGRTGQYF. In DNA form, the CDR3 reads TGTGCCAGCAGCCAAGGGACTAGCGGGAGAACGGGGCAGTACTTC. This rearrangement joins TRBV3-1 to TRBJ2-7; the match to TRBD2 covers 13 bases. Germline CDR1 and CDR2: LGHDT and YNNKEL (reference sequence). V gave up 1 base and J gave up 9 bases; unmatched junction bases: 6. The CDR3 covers 15 residues.

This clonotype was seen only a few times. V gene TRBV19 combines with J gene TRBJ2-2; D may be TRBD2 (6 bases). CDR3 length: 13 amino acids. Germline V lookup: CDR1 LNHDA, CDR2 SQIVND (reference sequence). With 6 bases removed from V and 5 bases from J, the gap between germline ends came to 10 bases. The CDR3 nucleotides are TGTGCCAGTAGCGGGAGTCGGACCGGGGAGCTGTTTTTT. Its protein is CASSGSRTGELFF.

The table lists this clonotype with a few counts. CDR3 sequence (DNA): TGTGCCAGCAGCAGAAAATCCGGGACCAGCATTGGGGACCAGTACTTC. Protein sequence: CASSRKSGTSIGDQYF. This chain links TRBV5-6 with TRBJ2-5; D tentatively fits TRBD1 or TRBD2 (5 bases each). The V end lost 4 bases, the J end lost 10 bases, and 26 bases lay between the germline ends. The CDR3 contains 16 residues. CDR1 is SGHDT, CDR2 YYEEEE, per germline.

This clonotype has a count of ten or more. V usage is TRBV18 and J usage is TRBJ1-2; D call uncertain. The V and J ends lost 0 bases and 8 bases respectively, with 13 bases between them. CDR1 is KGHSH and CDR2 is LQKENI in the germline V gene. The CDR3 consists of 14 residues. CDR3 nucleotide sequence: TGTGCCAGCTCACCACCGCTCAGGCTACAAGGCTACACCTTC. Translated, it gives CASSPPLRLQGYTF.

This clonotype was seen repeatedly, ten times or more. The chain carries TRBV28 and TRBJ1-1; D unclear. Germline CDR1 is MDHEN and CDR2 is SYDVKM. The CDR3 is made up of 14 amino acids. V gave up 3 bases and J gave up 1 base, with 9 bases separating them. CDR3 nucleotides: TGTGCCAGCAGTTTTCCGGGGAGGAACACTGAAGCTTTCTTT. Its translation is CASSFPGRNTEAFF.

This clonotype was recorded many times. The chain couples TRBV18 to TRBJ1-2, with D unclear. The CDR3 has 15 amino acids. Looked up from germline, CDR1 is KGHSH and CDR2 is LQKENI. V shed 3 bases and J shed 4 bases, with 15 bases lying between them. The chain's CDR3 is CASSPTTEWSYGYTF. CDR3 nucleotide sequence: TGTGCCAGCTCACCGACGACGGAATGGAGCTATGGCTACACCTTC.

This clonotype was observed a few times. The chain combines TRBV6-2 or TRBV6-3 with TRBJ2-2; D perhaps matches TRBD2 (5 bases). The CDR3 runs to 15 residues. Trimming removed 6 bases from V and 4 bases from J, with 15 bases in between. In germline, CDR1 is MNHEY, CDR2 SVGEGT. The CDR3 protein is CASSRTGSGTGELFF. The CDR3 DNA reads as TGTGCCAGCAGCCGGACTGGGAGCGGCACCGGGGAGCTGTTTTTT.

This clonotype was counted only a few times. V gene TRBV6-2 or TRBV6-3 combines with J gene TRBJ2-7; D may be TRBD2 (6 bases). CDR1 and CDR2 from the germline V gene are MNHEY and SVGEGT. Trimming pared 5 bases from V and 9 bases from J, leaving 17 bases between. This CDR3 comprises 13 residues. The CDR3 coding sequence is TGTGCCAGCAGTGGGGGAGGAGTGAGTAGGCAGTACTTC. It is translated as CASSGGGVSRQYF.

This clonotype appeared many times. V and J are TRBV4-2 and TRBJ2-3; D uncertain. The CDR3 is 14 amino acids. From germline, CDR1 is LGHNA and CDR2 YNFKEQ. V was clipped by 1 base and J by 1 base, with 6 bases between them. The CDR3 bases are TGTGCCAGCAGCCAAGGAGGACGCACAGATACGCAGTATTTT. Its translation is CASSQGGRTDTQYF.

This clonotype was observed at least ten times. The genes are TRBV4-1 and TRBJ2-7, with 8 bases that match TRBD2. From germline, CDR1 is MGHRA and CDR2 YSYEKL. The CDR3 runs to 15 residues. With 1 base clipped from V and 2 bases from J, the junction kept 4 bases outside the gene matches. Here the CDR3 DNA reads TGCGCCAGCAGCCAAGGCGGGGGGCGGGCCTACGAGCAGTACTTC. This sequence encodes CASSQGGGRAYEQYF.

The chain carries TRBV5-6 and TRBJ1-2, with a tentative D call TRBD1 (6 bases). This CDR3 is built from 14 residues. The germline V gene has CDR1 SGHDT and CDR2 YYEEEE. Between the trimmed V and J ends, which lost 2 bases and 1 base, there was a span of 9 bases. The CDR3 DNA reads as TGTGCCAGCAGCTTTCAGGGGATTAACTATGGCTACACCTTC. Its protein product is CASSFQGINYGYTF. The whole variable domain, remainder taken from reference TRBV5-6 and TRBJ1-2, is DAGVTQSPTHLIKTRGQQVTLRCSPKSGHDTVSWYQQALGQGPQFIFQYYEEEERQRGNFPDRFSGHQFPNYSSELNVNALLLGDSALYLCASSFQGINYGYTFGSGTRLTVV.

CDR3 region: CASSRRTATNEKLFF. The CDR3 DNA sequence: TGTGCCAGCAGTAGACGGACAGCAACTAATGAAAAACTGTTTTTT. The rearrangement uses TRBV2 and TRBJ1-4, with D perhaps TRBD1 (6 bases). Between the trimmed V and J ends, which lost 5 bases and 0 bases, there was a span of 10 bases. The CDR3 has 15 residues. Per the germline V gene, CDR1 is SNHLY and CDR2 is FYNNEI.

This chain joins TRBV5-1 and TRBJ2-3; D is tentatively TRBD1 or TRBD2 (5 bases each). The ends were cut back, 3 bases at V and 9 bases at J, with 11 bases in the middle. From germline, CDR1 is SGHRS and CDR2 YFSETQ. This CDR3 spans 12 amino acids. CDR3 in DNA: TGCGCCAGCAGCTCGACTGAGGGGACGCAGTATTTT. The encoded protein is CASSSTEGTQYF.

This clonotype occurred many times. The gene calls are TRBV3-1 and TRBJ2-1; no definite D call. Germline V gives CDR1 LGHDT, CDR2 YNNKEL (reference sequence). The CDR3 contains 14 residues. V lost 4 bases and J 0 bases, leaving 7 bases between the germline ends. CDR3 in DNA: TGTGCCAGCAGCCCCCCGCTCTCCTACAATGAGCAGTTCTTC. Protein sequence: CASSPPLSYNEQFF.

The CDR3 sequence is CASSLGLAGTSTDTQYF. For the CDR3, the DNA is TGTGCCAGCAGCTTAGGACTAGCGGGCACTAGCACAGATACGCAGTATTTT. This chain links TRBV7-2 with TRBJ2-3; TRBD2 agrees at 10 bases. In germline, CDR1 is SGHTA, CDR2 FQGNSA. The CDR3 sequence is 17 residues long. Unmatched junction bases numbered 4, after V lost 1 base and J lost 0 bases.

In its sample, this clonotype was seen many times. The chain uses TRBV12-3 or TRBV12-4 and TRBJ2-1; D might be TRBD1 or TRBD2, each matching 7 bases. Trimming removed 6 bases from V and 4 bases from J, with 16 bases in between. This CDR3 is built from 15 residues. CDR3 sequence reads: CASSTRGRGYNEQFF. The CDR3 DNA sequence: TGTGCCAGCAGCACCAGGGGGAGGGGTTACAATGAGCAGTTCTTC.

The CDR3 bases are TGTGCCACCAGCAGAATCCCTACCCGGGCGGGAGGAACCTACGAGCAGTACTTC. It specifies CATSRIPTRAGGTYEQYF. The chain couples TRBV15 to TRBJ2-7, with TRBD2 matching over 8 bases. This CDR3 is 18 amino acids long. CDR1 and CDR2 from the germline V gene are LNHNV and YYDKDF (reference sequence). Trimming at V came to 2 bases and at J to 2 bases, leaving 14 bases not matched to a gene.

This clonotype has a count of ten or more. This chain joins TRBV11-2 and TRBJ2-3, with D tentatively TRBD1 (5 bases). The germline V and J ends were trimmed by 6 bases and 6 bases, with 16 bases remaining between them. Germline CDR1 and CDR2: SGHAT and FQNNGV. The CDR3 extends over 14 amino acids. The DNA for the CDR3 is TGTGCCAGCAGTTTTCTGACAGCCGAGGATACGCAGTATTTT. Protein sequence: CASSFLTAEDTQYF.

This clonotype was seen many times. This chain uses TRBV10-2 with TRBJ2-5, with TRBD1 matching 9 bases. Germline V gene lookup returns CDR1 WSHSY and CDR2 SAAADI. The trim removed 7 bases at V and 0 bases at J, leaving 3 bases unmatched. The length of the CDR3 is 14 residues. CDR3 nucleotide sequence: TGCGCCAGCACCGGACAGGGGTACCAAGAGACCCAGTACTTC. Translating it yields CASTGQGYQETQYF.

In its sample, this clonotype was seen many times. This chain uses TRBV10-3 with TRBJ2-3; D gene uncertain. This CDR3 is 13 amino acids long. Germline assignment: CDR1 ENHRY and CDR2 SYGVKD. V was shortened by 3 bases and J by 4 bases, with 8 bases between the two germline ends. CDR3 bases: TGTGCCATCAGTGACCCTGTTCCAGATACGCAGTATTTT. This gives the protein CAISDPVPDTQYF.

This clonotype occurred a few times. For the CDR3, the DNA is TGTGCCAGCAGTGCGGGACTAGCGGGAGAGGGGTCCTACGAGCAGTACTTC. Protein sequence: CASSAGLAGEGSYEQYF. The genes are TRBV6-1 and TRBJ2-7; 14 bases line up with TRBD2. This CDR3 is built from 17 residues. After removal of 4 bases from V and 1 base from J, the junction contained 6 bases not matched to a gene. CDR1 and CDR2 (germline): MNHNS, SASEGT.

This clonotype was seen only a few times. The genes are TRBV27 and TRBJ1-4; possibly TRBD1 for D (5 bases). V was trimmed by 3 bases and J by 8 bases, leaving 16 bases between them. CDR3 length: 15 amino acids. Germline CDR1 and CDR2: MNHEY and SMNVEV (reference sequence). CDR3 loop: CASSFLGTGGEKLFF. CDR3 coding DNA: TGTGCCAGCAGTTTCCTAGGGACGGGCGGCGAAAAACTGTTTTTT.

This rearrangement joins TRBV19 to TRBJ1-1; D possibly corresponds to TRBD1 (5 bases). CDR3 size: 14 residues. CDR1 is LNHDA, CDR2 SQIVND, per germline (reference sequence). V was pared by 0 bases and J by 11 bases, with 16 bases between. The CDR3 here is CASSIDLQGTAAFF. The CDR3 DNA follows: TGTGCCAGTAGTATAGATCTGCAGGGAACCGCGGCTTTCTTT.

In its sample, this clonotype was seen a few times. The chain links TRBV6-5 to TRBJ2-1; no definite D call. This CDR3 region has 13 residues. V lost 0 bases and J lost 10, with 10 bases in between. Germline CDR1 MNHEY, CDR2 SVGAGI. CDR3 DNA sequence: TGTGCCAGCAGTTACTCGAAGAGGCAGGAGCAGTTCTTC. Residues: CASSYSKRQEQFF.

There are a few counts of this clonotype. The CDR3 bases are TGTGCCTGGAGTGTAGCAGGGGACTATTCCACAGATACGCAGTATTTT. This codes for CAWSVAGDYSTDTQYF. The V and J genes are TRBV30 and TRBJ2-3; D might be TRBD2 (7 bases). V lost 0 bases, J lost 2 bases, and 15 bases lay in between. CDR1 GTSNPN and CDR2 SVGIG come from the germline V gene (reference sequence). CDR3 length: 16 amino acids.

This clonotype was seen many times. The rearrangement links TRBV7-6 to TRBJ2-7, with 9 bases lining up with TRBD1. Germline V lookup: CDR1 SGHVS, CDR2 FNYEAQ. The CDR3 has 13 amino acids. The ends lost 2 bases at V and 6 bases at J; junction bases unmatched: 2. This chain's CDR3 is CASSLTGGGEQYF. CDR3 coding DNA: TGTGCCAGCAGCTTAACAGGGGGCGGCGAGCAGTACTTC.

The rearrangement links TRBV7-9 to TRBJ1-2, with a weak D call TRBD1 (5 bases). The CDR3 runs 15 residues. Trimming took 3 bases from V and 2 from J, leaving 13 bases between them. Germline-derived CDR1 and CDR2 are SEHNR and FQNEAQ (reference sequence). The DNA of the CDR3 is TGTGCCAGCAGCTTGTTTCAGCAGGGAAACTATGGCTACACCTTC. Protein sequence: CASSLFQQGNYGYTF.